The subject of this entry is one T cell receptor beta chain. The antigen is undetermined. This entry comes from a study of graft-versus-host responses after intestinal transplantation. Turning to the study itself: Recipients got multivisceral, liver-intestinal, or isolated intestinal transplants. Whole-study results and caveats: Peak circulating GvH clone levels were associated with early post-transplant HvG declines. Recipient marrow contained GvH clones, some of which appeared first in ileum or blood.

The CDR3 consists of 15 residues. V lost 4 bases and J lost 5; bases outside the gene matches: 10. Per the germline V gene, CDR1 is SGHRS and CDR2 is YFSETQ. Profiled with immunoSEQ multiplex PCR; TCRdb holds only in-frame clones, not every one. The sample lists some 82,000 clones, over 75% occurring once. The sequence was collected from a human donor who was the organ donor for an intestinal transplant. The chain employs TRBV5-1 and TRBJ2-7; 9 nucleotides agree with TRBD1. Sequenced here: unstimulated CD8+ T cells sorted from spleen or lymph node cells, sampled before transplant. Here the CDR3 reads CASSTTGGKAHEQYF. The DNA for the CDR3 is TGCGCCAGCAGCACGACAGGGGGAAAGGCCCACGAGCAGTACTTC.